This TCR beta chain originates from a study of blood T cells in healthy people across ages (dated by TCRdb to about 2015). Notes on the research overall: In model experiments, template switching captured roughly one uniquely barcoded TCR beta cDNA molecule for every two T cells. Using deep sequencing normalized with unique cDNA molecular identifiers, the study measured how TCR beta repertoire diversity changes with age. Four age groups were formed from the donors: young (average approximately 15 years), middle-aged (around 40), aged (62) and long-lived (roughly 88). The study analyzed two additional independent replicas of 1 million unique cDNA reads from the same blood draw for two donors, one aged 18 to 30 and one aged 80 or older.

Study-wide conclusions, independent of this receptor: As age increased, observed TCR beta diversity per million T cells dropped in a roughly linear way, and a significant reduction was already evident by age 40. Since profiling was done on bulk unsorted PBMCs, naive and antigen-experienced compartments could not be conclusively compared. Total diversity estimates from one million sequenced T cells were considered lower bounds and underestimates. There was a strong correlation between observed TCR beta diversity and the percentage of naive T cells measured by flow cytometry. Compared with the aged group, the long-lived group had more naive CD4+ T cells, fewer expanded clones and increased TCR diversity, suggesting age selection. Because donor CMV infection status was unknown, age-related changes in expanded clonotypes were potentially confounded.

The donors were 40 or so Caucasian individuals from Russia, aged about 6 to 95 years, who were systemically healthy. Each donor gave around 9.5 milliliters of peripheral blood, collected into EDTA-treated Vacutainer tubes. Ficoll-Paque density-gradient centrifugation was used to isolate PBMCs, with at least 7 million per sample. Total RNA was extracted from PBMCs with Trizol reagent, with at least 6 micrograms obtained per sample. The percentages of naive CD45RAhigh/CD27high T cells were determined by flow cytometry on a PBMC aliquot from every donor. In this sample, this clonotype turned up a few times. What antigen it recognizes has not been identified. Base quality data are lacking; no much larger clone is found one base away. V is pruned by 7 bases and J by 3 bases, leaving 8 bases of the junction without a gene match. Including cysteine and phenylalanine, the CDR3 has 14 amino acids. CDR3 DNA is the only sequence kept; it has 42 bases, read in frame from the first base. According to the germline V gene, CDR1 reads MDHEN and CDR2 reads SYDVKM.

Library method: 5' RACE. The data were produced on an Illumina HiSeq 2500. A second PCR of roughly 6 to 11 cycles was run with a J-beta primer mix and a sample-barcoded 5' primer. A template-switch 5' adaptor carrying 12 random nucleotides introduced a unique molecular identifier onto each TCR beta cDNA molecule. At least 2.5 million CDR3-containing paired-end reads were obtained from each sample. The Mint cDNA synthesis kit, primed by a TRBC-specific oligonucleotide, was used to synthesize first-strand cDNA from all RNA. After uracil-DNA glycosylase treatment, a first 18-cycle PCR used universal primers M1SS and BC2_uni_R on all cDNA. In the source study's methods: Normalization of each sample was performed by random selection of 1 million high-quality reads, each carrying a distinct molecular identifier. Instead of being binned into consensus sequences, reads that shared molecular identifiers were thrown out. MiTCR, set to a Q25 quality threshold and the strictest error-elimination algorithm, was used for CDR3 identification, clonotype clustering and error correction. A nonparametric unseen species model with Euler transformation was used to estimate a lower bound on total TCR beta diversity. The raw public data were reprocessed by TCRdb itself: fastp quality trimming at Q25, MiXCR clonotype calling, in-frame beta chains only. Each entry merges the rows of one CDR3 protein and shows their most common DNA and genes. These V and J calls originate from TCRdb's pipeline instead of the authors' own analysis. This sample holds 800,000 to 950,000 distinct CDR3 sequences; about 29% were observed only once. The ten most abundant clones make up more than 8.5% of the sample.

The same data also contributed to another study, on T cells of mothers and their children. Drawing on the second study: Nine systemically healthy Caucasian individuals, comprising three mothers and their six children, were included as donors. cDNA synthesis consumed the entire amount of extracted RNA, loaded at approximately 1.6 ug RNA in each 15 ul reaction. In the second PCR, sample barcodes and 2-4 random nucleotides were introduced via the M1S primer. Over 8 million TCR beta CDR3 reads came from each mother, compared with about 3.2 million reads from each child. Thymic selection similarly shapes TCR recombination output in related and unrelated pairs, with minor effect from inherited differences. Normalized repertoire overlap in related mother-child pairs was always slightly higher than in unrelated mother-child pairs, but the difference was never significant. Persistent microchimeric T cell clones were not detected, at a sensitivity of about 99 clones per million clonotypes. In the study, deep NGS was used to compare the TCR beta repertoires of mothers and children, and features distinguishing related mother-child pairs from unrelated individuals were sought. Mothers averaged about 37 +/- 4 years of age and children averaged around 11 +/- 4 years. After adapters were ligated using NEBNext reagents, the libraries underwent 100+100 nt paired-end sequencing on an Illumina HiSeq 2000. To prevent cross-contamination, the mother and child libraries were prepared one month apart and sequenced in separate runs. Between roughly 500,000 and 2,300,000 distinct TCR beta clonotypes were identified per donor. Naive TCR beta clonotypes were estimated from low-frequency clonotypes matched to each donor's FACS-determined naive share, without sorting.

The clonotype originates from a middle-aged woman in good health. Sequenced input: blood. Recombination connected TRBV28 to TRBJ1-2; 7 junctional bases match TRBD1. The CDR3 corresponds to CASTPGDSYYGYTF. The DNA sequence is given as TGTGCCAGCACCCCAGGGGACAGCTACTATGGCTACACCTTC.